One and the same sample provided the 4 T cell receptor beta chains below, sequenced in a study of T cells of healthy individuals. TCRdb re-called the 5' RACE reads with MiXCR, one entry per CDR3 protein. Here the sample spans approximately 89,000 distinct CDR3 sequences, approximately 4.7% being singletons. The source is a female donor in good health.

This clonotype has ten or more counts. This chain connects TRBV7-9 to TRBJ2-3; the match to TRBD1 covers 10 bases. Trimming cost V 1 base and J 4 bases; bases outside gene matches: 2. The CDR3 sequence is 15 residues long. Looked up from germline, CDR1 is SEHNR and CDR2 is FQNEAQ (reference sequence). The CDR3 DNA follows: TGTGCCAGCAGCTTAGGGACAGGGGGATCAGATACGCAGTATTTT. It encodes CASSLGTGGSDTQYF.

This chain's CDR3 is CASSPGLAGDEQFF. CDR3 coding DNA: TGTGCCAGCAGCCCGGGACTAGCGGGAGATGAGCAGTTCTTC. The chain links TRBV13 to TRBJ2-1, with TRBD2 matching 14 bases. J lost 8 bases, V lost 5 bases, and 2 bases had no gene match. The germline gives CDR1 PRHDT, CDR2 FYEKMQ (reference sequence). This CDR3 region has 14 residues.

This clonotype was found a few times. This rearrangement joins TRBV6-2 or TRBV6-3 to TRBJ2-7, with 11 bases identical to TRBD2. This CDR3 has 14 residues. J was trimmed by 4 bases and V by 5 bases; bases with no gene match: 4. The V gene's germline CDR1 is MNHEY and CDR2 SVGEGT. This chain's CDR3 is CASSARLAGYEQYF. CDR3 bases: TGTGCCAGCAGTGCCAGACTAGCGGGATACGAGCAGTACTTC.

The chain recombines TRBV20-1 with TRBJ2-1, with a weak D call TRBD2 (5 bases). Germline V gene lookup returns CDR1 DFQATT and CDR2 SNEGSKA (reference sequence). Trimming took off 1 base at V and 9 bases at J, with 13 bases between the two ends. This CDR3 is built from 13 residues. The CDR3 DNA reads as TGCAGTGCTAGAGGGGCTAGCCGAGGTGAGCAGTTCTTC. As protein: CSARGASRGEQFF.